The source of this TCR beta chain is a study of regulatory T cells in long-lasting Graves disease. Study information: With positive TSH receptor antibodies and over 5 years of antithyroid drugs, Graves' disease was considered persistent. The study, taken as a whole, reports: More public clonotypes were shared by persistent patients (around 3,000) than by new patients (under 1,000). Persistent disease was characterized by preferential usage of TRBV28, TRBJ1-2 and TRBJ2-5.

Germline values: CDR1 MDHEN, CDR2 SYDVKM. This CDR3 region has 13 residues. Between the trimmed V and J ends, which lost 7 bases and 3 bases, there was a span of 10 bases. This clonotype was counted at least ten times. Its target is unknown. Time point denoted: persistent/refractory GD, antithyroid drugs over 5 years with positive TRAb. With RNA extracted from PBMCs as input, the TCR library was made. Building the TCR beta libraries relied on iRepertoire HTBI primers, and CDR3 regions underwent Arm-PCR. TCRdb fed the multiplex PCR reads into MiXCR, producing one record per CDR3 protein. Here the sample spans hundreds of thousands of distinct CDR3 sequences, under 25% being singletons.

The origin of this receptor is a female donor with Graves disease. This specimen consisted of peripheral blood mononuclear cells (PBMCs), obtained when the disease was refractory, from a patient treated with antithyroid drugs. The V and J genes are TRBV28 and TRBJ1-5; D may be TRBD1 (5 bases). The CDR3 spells CASNGGDNQPQHF. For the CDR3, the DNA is TGTGCCAGCAATGGGGGGGACAATCAGCCCCAGCATTTT. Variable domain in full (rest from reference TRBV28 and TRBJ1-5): DVKVTQSSRYLVKRTGEKVFLECVQDMDHENMFWYRQDPGLGLRLIYFSYDVKMKEKGDIPEGYSVSREKKERFSLILESASTNQTSMYLCASNGGDNQPQHFGDGTRLSIL.